The rows below give T cell receptor beta chains drawn from one sample of a study of T cells in Graves' hyperthyroidism and ophthalmopathy. TCRdb itself ran the multiplex PCR reads through MiXCR, one entry per CDR3 protein. The sample carries approximately 420,000 distinct CDR3 sequences, approximately 14% recorded once. The sample consisted of blood. The receptors come from a woman under 30 with Graves' hyperthyroidism. CDR3s include the opening cysteine and the closing phenylalanine or tryptophan. D genes are given only for firm matches. Rows may omit the clone size; those that give it use once, few, many or a size class.

>TRBV28|TRBJ2-7|TRBD1|many
TGTGCCAGCAGTCCCGGGACAGTAACTTCCTACGAGCAGTACTTC
CASSPGTVTSYEQYF
>TRBV28|TRBJ1-1|NA|NA
TGTGCCAGCCGCTTGAGAGGGGGCACTGAAGCTTTCTTT
CASRLRGGTEAFF
>TRBV25-1|TRBJ2-7|NA|few
TGTGCCAGCAGTGAACCCGGGAGCAAAAGCTACGAGCAGTACTTC
CASSEPGSKSYEQYF
>TRBV3-1|TRBJ1-2|NA|many
TGTGCCAGCAGCCTCTCATTGGCTGATGGCTACACCTTC
CASSLSLADGYTF
>TRBV7-8|TRBJ2-7|NA|many
TGTGCCAGCAGCCCCCTTAAATCCGGCCTGAGATACGAGCAGTACTTC
CASSPLKSGLRYEQYF
>TRBV12-3/TRBV12-4|TRBJ2-1|TRBD2|once
TGTGCCAGTTCCCCAGCGGGAATAAGCTCCTACAATGAGCAGCTCTTC
CASSPAGISSYNEQLF
>TRBV4-1|TRBJ2-7|NA|NA
TGCGCCAGCAGCCAAGCCGGGCCCCACGAGCAGTACTTC
CASSQAGPHEQYF
>TRBV5-4|TRBJ1-5|NA|many
TGTGCCAGCAGCTTGCCCGGGCGCAATCAGCCCCAGCATTTT
CASSLPGRNQPQHF
>TRBV7-3|TRBJ2-5|TRBD2|NA
TGTGCCAGCAGCTCCGGACTAGCGGGAGTAGAAGGAGAGACCCAGTACTTC
CASSSGLAGVEGETQYF
>TRBV13|TRBJ2-1|NA|many
TGTGCCAGCAGCCCACCAGGAGGTCGCTCCTACAATGAGCAGTTCTTC
CASSPPGGRSYNEQFF
>TRBV6-1|TRBJ1-1|NA|many
TGTGCCAGCAGTGAATCGGGGGTCGGCACTGAAGCTTTCTTT
CASSESGVGTEAFF
>TRBV6-5|TRBJ1-2|TRBD1|NA
TGTGCCAGCAGTTTCCTCGGACAGGGTCGGGGCTATGGCTACACCTTC
CASSFLGQGRGYGYTF
>TRBV2|TRBJ2-5|TRBD2|NA
TGTGCCAGCAGTGAGTCAGCGGGATCGGGGGAGACCCAGTACTTC
CASSESAGSGETQYF
>TRBV12-3/TRBV12-4|TRBJ2-1|NA|many
TGTGCCAGCAGTTTAAGAGGTGTAGGGGGGAATGAGCAGTTCTTC
CASSLRGVGGNEQFF
>TRBV7-2|TRBJ2-3|TRBD2|many
TGTGCCAGCAGCGGAGCTAAAGCGGGACGTCGCGCAGATACGCAGTATTTT
CASSGAKAGRRADTQYF
>TRBV4-1|TRBJ1-5|NA|NA
TGCGCCAGCAGCCAAGTCGCGCTAAATCAGCCCCAGCATTTT
CASSQVALNQPQHF
>TRBV30|TRBJ1-1|NA|many
TGTGCCTGGAGTGTATTGTCCAGACAGATTAACACTGAAGCTTTCTTT
CAWSVLSRQINTEAFF
>TRBV28|TRBJ2-7|TRBD2|many
TGTGCCAGCAGTTTGGAGTGGGGTAGCGGGAGTTCCTACGAGCAGTACTTC
CASSLEWGSGSSYEQYF
>TRBV24-1|TRBJ2-1|TRBD2|NA
TGTGCCACCAGTACGATTGTAGCGGGAAGTGGCCATGAGCAGTTCTTC
CATSTIVAGSGHEQFF